Listed here is a single T cell receptor (beta chain). Antigen unknown. This sample was included in a study of T-cell reconstitution after alpha-beta-depleted transplantation in children. A library of TCRbeta sequences, prepared with unique molecular identifiers, was generated. TCRdb reanalysed the PCR reads using MiXCR and keeps one entry per CDR3 protein. The data contain fewer than 550,000 distinct CDR3 sequences, 16% of them singletons. Points from the study as a whole: Expanded graft clones numbering several hundred reportedly gave rise to alpha-beta T cells about two months after transplant. Newly generated T cells supplied most T-cell counts and diversity one year post-transplant. It was surviving recipient T cells and thymic progenitors that gave some patients high TCRbeta diversity at day 60.

The clonotype comes from a boy under two years old who had a stem cell transplant for Wiskott-Aldrich syndrome, so the T cells may come from the graft donor. The sequences come from PBMCs, mostly from graft donor cells, collected 360 days after TCRalphabeta/CD19-depleted stem cell transplant.

Written as DNA, the CDR3 is TGCGCCAGCAGCCAAGGTCGGGGGATCGCGTATACGCAGTATTTT. Residues: CASSQGRGIAYTQYF. This chain links TRBV4-1 with TRBJ2-3, with a tentative D call TRBD2 (6 bases). The CDR3 spans 15 residues. Germline CDR1 and CDR2: MGHRA and YSYEKL. V gave up 1 base and J gave up 7 bases, with 15 bases separating them.